The 25 T cell receptor beta chains below come from one sample, sequenced in a study of cytomegalovirus exposure and HLA in healthy donors. The PCR used 60 Vbeta and 13 Jbeta primers. The assay was immunoSEQ multiplex PCR, and TCRdb's table has in-frame clones only and misses some. Found here are about 160,000 clones, over 65% of them singletons; the top ten hold 4% to 5%. Sequenced sample: PBMCs. Source of these receptors: a man aged 18-30 years in good health and CMV-seropositive.

The V gene is TRBV6-1, the J gene TRBJ2-7, with 10 bases that match TRBD1. The CDR3 contains 15 residues. V was clipped by 6 bases and J by 2 bases; unmatched bases: 7. Germline CDR1 MNHNS, CDR2 SASEGT. The CDR3 bases are TGTGCCAGCAGGGGGGGACAGGGGATTACCTACGAGCAGTACGTC. Translation: CASRGGQGITYEQYV.

Only one count was recorded for this clone. V and J are TRBV6-1 and TRBJ2-2; 12 nucleotides match TRBD1. V shed 6 bases and J 9 bases; nucleotides not matched to a gene: 8. CDR1 is MNHNS, CDR2 SASEGT, per germline. This CDR3 has 15 amino acids. The CDR3 nucleotides are TGTGCCAGCAGGGATGGGGGACAGGGGGCATGGGAGCTGTTTTTT. It encodes CASRDGGQGAWELFF.

The chain joins TRBV30 to TRBJ2-1; D call uncertain. Trimming removed 3 bases from V and 3 bases from J, with 6 bases in between. The germline V gene encodes CDR1 GTSNPN and CDR2 SVGIG (reference sequence). This CDR3 has 12 amino acids. The CDR3 region has the DNA TGTGCCTGGAGCCTCTTCTACAATGAGCAGTTCTTC. This sequence encodes CAWSLFYNEQFF.

The chain carries TRBV5-6 and TRBJ2-1; 10 nucleotides line up with TRBD2. V dropped 4 bases and J dropped 2; count of bases not matched to a gene: 3. CDR1 and CDR2 from the germline V gene are SGHDT and YYEEEE. This CDR3 spans 15 amino acids. The DNA of the CDR3 is TGTGCCAGCAGCCTAGCGGGGGAGGCCTACAATGAGCAGTTCTTC. Protein sequence: CASSLAGEAYNEQFF.

V and J are TRBV5-1 and TRBJ2-5; 11 nucleotides align to TRBD2. The trim removed 0 bases at V and 1 base at J, leaving 5 bases unmatched. CDR3 length equals 17 residues. Germline loops: CDR1 SGHRS, CDR2 YFSETQ. The CDR3 nucleotides are TGCGCCAGCAGCTTGGGCCTAGCGGGGGGTTTCCAAGAGACCCAGTACTTC. Amino acid sequence: CASSLGLAGGFQETQYF.

The chain employs TRBV7-9 and TRBJ2-3; 11 nucleotides line up with TRBD2. CDR1 and CDR2 from the germline V gene are SEHNR and FQNEAQ (reference sequence). Losses at the gene ends were 4 bases for V and 12 bases for J; bases not matched to a gene: 12. The CDR3 has 15 amino acids. In DNA form, the CDR3 reads TGTGCCAGCAGCTCACCCGGGACTAGCGGAAGACTACAGTATTTT. It translates to CASSSPGTSGRLQYF.

In this sample, this clone turned up a few times. The chain couples TRBV5-1 to TRBJ2-4, with D perhaps TRBD2 (6 bases). With 0 bases removed from V and 9 bases from J, the gap between germline ends came to 19 bases. The CDR3 has 16 residues. The V gene's germline CDR1 is SGHRS and CDR2 YFSETQ. The CDR3 DNA reads TGCGCCAGCAGCTTGGATTCGGCGCCCGGGACTCGCATTCAGTACTTC. This gives the protein CASSLDSAPGTRIQYF.

This chain links TRBV29-1 with TRBJ1-2; maybe TRBD1 (5 bases). The CDR3 loop spans 12 amino acids. CDR1 is SQVTM, CDR2 ANQGSEA, per germline. Trimming pared 5 bases from V and 4 bases from J, leaving 11 bases between. The CDR3 region has the DNA TGCAGCGTTCAGGACCAGGGCTATGGCTACACCTTC. Translation gives CSVQDQGYGYTF.

The rearrangement uses TRBV4-1 and TRBJ1-5, with D uncertain. V was clipped by 1 base and J by 4 bases, with 11 bases between them. CDR1 is MGHRA, CDR2 YSYEKL, per germline. This CDR3 region has 15 residues. The CDR3 spells CASSQGEGSNQPQHF. As DNA, the CDR3 is TGCGCCAGCAGCCAAGGGGAGGGATCAAATCAGCCCCAGCATTTT.

The chain couples TRBV7-3 to TRBJ2-3; maybe TRBD1 (6 bases). With 6 bases removed from V and 6 bases from J, the gap between germline ends came to 16 bases. Germline V lookup: CDR1 SGHTA, CDR2 FQGTGA. The CDR3 covers 14 residues. The CDR3 DNA sequence: TGTGCCAGCAGACAGGGCGCCTCGGGTGATACGCAGTATTTT. This sequence encodes CASRQGASGDTQYF.

This sequence joins TRBV7-8 and TRBJ2-3; 7 bases match TRBD2. In germline, CDR1 is SGHVS, CDR2 FQNEAQ. The CDR3 extends over 16 amino acids. The V and J ends lost 2 bases and 1 base, in that order; junction bases with no gene match: 6. CDR3 nucleotide sequence: TGTGCCAGCAGCTTAAAAGCGGGGCGACGCACAGATACGCAGTATTTT. Its protein is CASSLKAGRRTDTQYF.

The chain recombines TRBV30 with TRBJ1-2; possibly TRBD1 for D (6 bases). V dropped 1 base and J dropped 8 bases, with 8 bases sitting between them. Germline CDR1 GTSNPN, CDR2 SVGIG (reference sequence). The CDR3 runs to 11 residues. CDR3 bases: TGTGCCTGGAGTGACAGGGTAGGCTACACCTTC. Residues: CAWSDRVGYTF.

The chain carries TRBV19 and TRBJ2-1, with TRBD1 as a possible D gene (6 bases). The V gene lost 6 bases and the J gene lost 0 bases, with 12 bases spanning the gap. This CDR3 has 15 amino acids. Germline loops: CDR1 LNHDA, CDR2 SQIVND (reference sequence). The DNA for the CDR3 is TGTGCCAGTAGGAGAGACAGGAGCTCCTACAATGAGCAGTTCTTC. Translated: CASRRDRSSYNEQFF. Drawing the rest from reference TRBV19 and TRBJ2-1, the complete variable domain is DGGITQSPKYLFRKEGQNVTLSCEQNLNHDAMYWYRQDPGQGLRLIYYSQIVNDFQKGDIAEGYSVSREKKESFPLTVTSAQKNPTAFYLCASRRDRSSYNEQFFGPGTRLTVL.

V usage is TRBV14 and J usage is TRBJ2-1, with TRBD1 identical over 7 bases. Germline V gene lookup returns CDR1 SGHDN and CDR2 FVKESK. The CDR3 covers 16 residues. V gave up 4 bases and J gave up 8 bases; unmatched junction bases: 14. The DNA of the CDR3 is TGTGCCAGCAGCCCGACAGGGTTCTATAAAGCCGATGAGCAGTTCTTC. As protein: CASSPTGFYKADEQFF.

This clone was seen a single time. The V and J genes are TRBV29-1 and TRBJ1-1; 8 bases are a match to TRBD1. The CDR3 has 12 amino acids. Germline V gives CDR1 SQVTM, CDR2 ANQGSEA. V trimming: 2 bases; J trimming: 4 bases; junction bases outside the gene matches: 0. The CDR3 sequence is CSVETGGTEAFF. The CDR3 region has the DNA TGCAGCGTTGAAACAGGGGGCACTGAAGCTTTCTTT.

This clone has only a few counts. The chain couples TRBV6-1 to TRBJ1-5; TRBD1 aligns across 8 bases. Trimming at V came to 6 bases and at J to 7 bases, leaving 8 bases not matched to a gene. Germline V CDR1 and CDR2: MNHNS, SASEGT. The CDR3 is made up of 14 amino acids. The CDR3 is CASSLDRGGQPQHF. CDR3 nucleotides: TGTGCCAGCAGCTTAGACAGGGGAGGACAGCCCCAGCATTTT.

This clone has only a few counts. The V and J genes are TRBV6-6 and TRBJ2-3; 8 positions agree with TRBD1. V lost 6 bases to trimming and J lost 4 bases; unmatched junction nucleotides: 12. Germline V gives CDR1 MNHNY, CDR2 SVGAGI (reference sequence). This CDR3 region has 16 residues. The CDR3 bases are TGTGCCAGCAGGAACCAGGGGGCGATTTTGCCAGATACGCAGTATTTT. Amino acids: CASRNQGAILPDTQYF.

The V gene is TRBV6-5, the J gene TRBJ1-5; the D is unclear. The V and J ends lost 5 bases and 5 bases respectively, with 13 bases between them. The CDR3 runs to 14 residues. In germline, CDR1 is MNHEY, CDR2 SVGAGI. CDR3 nucleotides: TGTGCCAGCAGTCGTCAGGAATCCCATCAGCCCCAGCATTTT. Protein product: CASSRQESHQPQHF.

The chain links TRBV5-1 to TRBJ2-1; 12 nucleotides match TRBD2. Germline V lookup: CDR1 SGHRS, CDR2 YFSETQ. V was pared by 3 bases and J by 8 bases, with 21 bases of the junction left unmatched. This CDR3 is 20 amino acids long. CDR3 bases: TGCGCCAGCAGCTCCTCGGGCGGGGGCTTCTCTAGCGGGAGGGGTTATGAGCAGTTCTTC. Protein product: CASSSSGGGFSSGRGYEQFF.

This chain joins TRBV6-1 and TRBJ2-5; a possible D gene is TRBD1 (6 bases). There are 15 residues in the CDR3. The V and J ends lost 4 bases and 2 bases respectively, with 14 bases between them. The germline V gene encodes CDR1 MNHNS and CDR2 SASEGT. The CDR3 DNA reads TGTGCCAGCAGTGCCATGACAGGCCCTCAAGAGACCCAGTACTTC. Its protein is CASSAMTGPQETQYF.

This rearrangement joins TRBV27 to TRBJ1-1; tentatively, D is TRBD1 (5 bases). The V end lost 5 bases, the J end lost 5 bases, and 15 bases lay between the germline ends. The CDR3 is 14 residues long. Germline V gene sequence: CDR1 MNHEY, CDR2 SMNVEV (reference sequence). This chain's CDR3 is CASSLGGGGTEAFF. The CDR3 DNA sequence: TGTGCCAGCAGTCTTGGGGGGGGTGGAACTGAAGCTTTCTTT.

The count of this clone is one. The rearrangement uses TRBV5-1 and TRBJ2-2, with D uncertain. Between the trimmed V and J ends, which lost 1 base and 8 bases, there was a span of 9 bases. Germline lookup yields CDR1 SGHRS and CDR2 YFSETQ. The CDR3 runs to 13 residues. CDR3 in amino acids: CASSLPAAGELFF. In DNA, the CDR3 is TGCGCCAGCAGCTTGCCGGCGGCTGGGGAGCTGTTTTTT.

The rearrangement uses TRBV7-2 and TRBJ1-1, with TRBD1 identical over 8 bases. The CDR3 sequence is 16 residues long. In germline, CDR1 is SGHTA, CDR2 FQGNSA. The V segment lost 1 base and the J segment 4 bases; nucleotides outside the gene matches: 8. The CDR3: CASSLVSRGPLTEAFF. The CDR3 bases are TGTGCCAGCAGCTTAGTATCCAGGGGGCCTCTCACTGAAGCTTTCTTT.

This clone was seen just once. The rearrangement joins TRBV19 to TRBJ2-3, with 7 bases aligning to TRBD1. Germline V gene sequence: CDR1 LNHDA, CDR2 SQIVND (reference sequence). The CDR3 runs to 15 residues. Trimming took 5 bases from V and 1 from J; bases not matched to a gene: 6. This CDR3 is CASSSTGDGTDTQYF. CDR3 coding DNA: TGTGCCAGTAGTTCTACAGGGGACGGCACAGATACGCAGTATTTT.

J is TRBJ2-1 and V is TRBV7-9, with 12 bases fitting TRBD2. The junction had 8 bases not matched to a gene; V was cut back by 5 bases and J by 3 bases. Looked up from germline, CDR1 is SEHNR and CDR2 is FQNEAQ (reference sequence). The CDR3 sequence is 17 residues long. The CDR3 DNA is TGTGCCAGCAGCCCCGGACTAGCGGGAACCGACTACAATGAGCAGTTCTTC. Translating it yields CASSPGLAGTDYNEQFF.